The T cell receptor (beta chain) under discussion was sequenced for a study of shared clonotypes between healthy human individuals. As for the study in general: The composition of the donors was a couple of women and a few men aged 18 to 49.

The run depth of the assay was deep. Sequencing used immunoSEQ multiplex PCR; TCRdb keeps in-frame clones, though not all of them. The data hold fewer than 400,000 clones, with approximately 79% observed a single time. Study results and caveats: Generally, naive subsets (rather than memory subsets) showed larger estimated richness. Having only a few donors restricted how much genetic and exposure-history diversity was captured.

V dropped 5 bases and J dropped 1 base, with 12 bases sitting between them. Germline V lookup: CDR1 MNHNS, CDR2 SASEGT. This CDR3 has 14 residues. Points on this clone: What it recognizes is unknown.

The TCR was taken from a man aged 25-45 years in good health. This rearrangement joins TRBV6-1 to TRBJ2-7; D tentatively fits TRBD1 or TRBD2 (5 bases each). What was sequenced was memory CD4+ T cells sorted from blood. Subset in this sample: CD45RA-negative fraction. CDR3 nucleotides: TGTGCCAGCAGTAGGGACGGGGTATCCTACGAGCAGTACTTC. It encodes CASSRDGVSYEQYF.